Shown below are 5 T cell receptor beta chains from a single sample sequenced in a study of blood T cells in healthy people across ages. Next came a second PCR, run for about 7 to 11 cycles, which used a sample-barcoded 5' primer along with a J-beta primer mix. TCRdb re-analysed the 5' RACE reads in MiXCR, keeping a single row per CDR3 protein. The sample shows roughly 410,000 distinct CDR3 sequences, about 52% of them seen only once. Specimen: blood. These TCRs come from a man aged 55 to 70 in good health.

About this clonotype itself: The junction differs from germline at one of its ends, possibly a read error. CDR3 loop: CASSYSGAYNGQFF. CDR3 DNA: TGTGCCAGCAGTTATTCGGGGGCATACAATGGGCAGTTCTTC. The chain has TRBV6-5 and TRBJ2-1; either TRBD1 or TRBD2 may supply D (6 bases each). This CDR3 has 14 amino acids. CDR1 is MNHEY and CDR2 is SVGAGI in the germline V gene.

This chain connects TRBV7-2 to TRBJ2-3; possibly TRBD2 for D (6 bases). Per the germline V gene, CDR1 is SGHTA and CDR2 is FQGNSA. V dropped 1 base and J dropped 4 bases, with 9 bases sitting between them. This CDR3 spans 14 amino acids. In nucleotides, the CDR3 is TGTGCCAGCAGCTTAGAGGGACTGGCAGATACGCAGTATTTT. It translates to CASSLEGLADTQYF.

V is TRBV6-2 or TRBV6-3 and J is TRBJ1-2; no clear D. Trimming pared 6 bases from V and 6 bases from J, leaving 8 bases between. Germline assignment: CDR1 MNHEY and CDR2 SVGEGT. The CDR3 length is 11 residues. In DNA form, the CDR3 reads TGTGCCAGCAGATCCGTCCATGGCTACACCTTC. Its protein is CASRSVHGYTF.

This clonotype was counted many times. The chain couples TRBV7-9 to TRBJ1-6; TRBD1 aligns across 9 bases. Germline loops: CDR1 SEHNR, CDR2 FQNEAQ (reference sequence). The CDR3 is 15 amino acids. The V gene end was trimmed by 4 bases and the J gene end by 10 bases; junction bases not matched to a gene: 8. This CDR3 is CASSSPGQGFSPLHF. Written as DNA, the CDR3 is TGTGCCAGCAGCTCACCGGGACAGGGATTCTCACCCCTCCACTTT.

The genes are TRBV20-1 and TRBJ2-3; D is undetermined. Germline-derived CDR1 and CDR2 are DFQATT and SNEGSKA (reference sequence). The CDR3 consists of 13 residues. V gave up 2 bases and J gave up 0 bases, with 6 bases separating them. The DNA of the CDR3 is TGCAGTGCTAGATCGGTTAGCACAGATACGCAGTATTTT. It encodes CSARSVSTDTQYF.